This T cell receptor beta chain was documented in a study of blood T cell repertoires in COVID-19. CDR3 length: 13 residues. Trimming took off 0 bases at V and 7 bases at J, with 4 bases between the two ends. Germline CDR1 and CDR2: SGHTA and FQGTGA. Repertoires were generated with immunoSEQ multiplex PCR, while TCRdb's copy carries only in-frame clones and drops some. The repertoire holds 300,000 to 350,000 clones, about 92% seen once, with around 3.9% in the top ten. The origin of this receptor is a woman aged 60-70 years with COVID-19, enrolled during active disease. The rearrangement links TRBV7-3 to TRBJ1-6; D is unresolved. The sequencing input was peripheral blood. This chain's CDR3 is CASSLTQNSPLHF. CDR3 bases: TGTGCCAGCAGCTTAACGCAGAATTCACCCCTCCACTTT.